The clone carrying this TCR beta chain was picked up a small number of times. TCRdb independently ran MiXCR on the RT-PCR reads; one entry per CDR3 protein. Of about 780,000 distinct CDR3 sequences listed, 15% to 20% are singletons. This CDR3 comprises 16 residues. This entry comes from a study of response to subunit inactivated influenza vaccine. This clonotype was obtained from a man aged 50 to 60 who received an inactivated influenza vaccine. The chain recombines TRBV21-1 with TRBJ2-1; the table's D call of TRBD1 was not tested on the DNA. TRBV21-1 is listed as a pseudogene. Sample: PBMCs from blood, taken more than 4 days after vaccination. This chain's CDR3 is CASSKDSGQGLDEQFF. The CDR3 region has the DNA TGTGCCAGCAGCAAAGATTCGGGACAGGGGTTGGATGAGCAGTTCTTC.